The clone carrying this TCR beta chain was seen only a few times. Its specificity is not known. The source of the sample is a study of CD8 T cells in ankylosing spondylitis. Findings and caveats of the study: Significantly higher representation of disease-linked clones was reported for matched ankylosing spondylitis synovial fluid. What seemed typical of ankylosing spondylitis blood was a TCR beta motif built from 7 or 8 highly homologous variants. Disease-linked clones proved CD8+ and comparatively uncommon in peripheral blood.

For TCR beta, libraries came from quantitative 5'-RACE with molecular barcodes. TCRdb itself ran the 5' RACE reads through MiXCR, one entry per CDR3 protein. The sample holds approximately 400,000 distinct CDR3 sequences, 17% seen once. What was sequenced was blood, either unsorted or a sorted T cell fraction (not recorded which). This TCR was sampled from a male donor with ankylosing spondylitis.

The CDR3 loop reads CASSLGGSISSYEQYF. DNA for the CDR3: TGTGCCAGCAGCTTAGGTGGGTCGATAAGCTCCTACGAGCAGTACTTC. This sequence joins TRBV11-2 and TRBJ2-7; no definite D call. This CDR3 region has 16 residues. The V gene's germline CDR1 is SGHAT and CDR2 FQNNGV. Trimming removed 1 base from V and 0 bases from J, with 13 bases in between.